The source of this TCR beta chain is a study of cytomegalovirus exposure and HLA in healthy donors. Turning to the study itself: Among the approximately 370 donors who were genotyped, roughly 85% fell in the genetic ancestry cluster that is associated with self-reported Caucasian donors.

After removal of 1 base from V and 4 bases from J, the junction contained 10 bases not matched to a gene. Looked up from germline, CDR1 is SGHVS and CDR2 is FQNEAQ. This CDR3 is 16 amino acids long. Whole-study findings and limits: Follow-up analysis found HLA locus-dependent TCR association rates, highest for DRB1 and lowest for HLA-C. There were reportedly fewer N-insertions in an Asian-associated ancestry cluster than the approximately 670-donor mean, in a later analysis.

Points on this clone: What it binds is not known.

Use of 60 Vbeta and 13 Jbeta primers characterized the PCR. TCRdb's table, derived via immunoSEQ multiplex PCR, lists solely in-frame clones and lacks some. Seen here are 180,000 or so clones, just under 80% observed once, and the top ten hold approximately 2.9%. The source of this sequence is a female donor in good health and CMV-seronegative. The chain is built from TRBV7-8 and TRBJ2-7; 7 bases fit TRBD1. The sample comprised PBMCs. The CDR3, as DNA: TGTGCCAGCAGCTTAGGGGTTCGGCAGGGGGAGTACGAGCAGTACTTC. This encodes CASSLGVRQGEYEQYF.